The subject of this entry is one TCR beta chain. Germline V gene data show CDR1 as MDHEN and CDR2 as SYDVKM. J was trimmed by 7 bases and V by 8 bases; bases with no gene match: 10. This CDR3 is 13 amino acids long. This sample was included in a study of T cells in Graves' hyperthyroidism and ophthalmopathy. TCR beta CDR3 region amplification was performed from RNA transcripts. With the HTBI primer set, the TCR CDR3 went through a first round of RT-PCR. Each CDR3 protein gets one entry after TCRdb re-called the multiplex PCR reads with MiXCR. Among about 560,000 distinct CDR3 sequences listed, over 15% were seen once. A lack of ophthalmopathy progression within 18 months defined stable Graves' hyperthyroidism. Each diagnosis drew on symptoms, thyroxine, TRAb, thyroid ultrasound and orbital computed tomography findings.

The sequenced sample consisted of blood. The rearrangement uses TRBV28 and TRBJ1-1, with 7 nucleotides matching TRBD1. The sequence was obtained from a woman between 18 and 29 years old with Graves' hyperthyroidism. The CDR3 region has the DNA TGTGCCAGCTACAGGGGCCGACAGGATGAAGCTTTCTTT. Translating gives CASYRGRQDEAFF.